This T cell receptor beta chain was sequenced in a study of T cells after posttransplantation cyclophosphamide. The study, taken as a whole, reports: Tissue-infiltrating T cells from skin or gut overlapped little with blood T cells.

Some clones are missing from TCRdb's copy, which holds only in-frame ones; the method was immunoSEQ multiplex PCR. This repertoire shows around 23,000 clones, about 98% found once; its top ten account for around 0.15%. Germline V gene data show CDR1 as LNHDA and CDR2 as SQIVND (reference sequence). Deletions cut 10 bases from V and 3 bases from J, with 22 bases between. The CDR3 is made up of 15 amino acids. On this clone: What it binds is not known.

Sequenced sample: naive CD8+ T cells sorted from PBMCs. The chain employs TRBV19 and TRBJ2-7, with D possibly being TRBD1 (5 bases). The clonotype comes from a man aged 35 to 55 in good health, CMV-negative, and a related stem cell transplant donor. The CDR3: CATTSPDSFCYEQYF. In DNA form, the CDR3 reads TGTGCCACCACATCCCCCGACAGCTTTTGCTACGAGCAGTACTTC.